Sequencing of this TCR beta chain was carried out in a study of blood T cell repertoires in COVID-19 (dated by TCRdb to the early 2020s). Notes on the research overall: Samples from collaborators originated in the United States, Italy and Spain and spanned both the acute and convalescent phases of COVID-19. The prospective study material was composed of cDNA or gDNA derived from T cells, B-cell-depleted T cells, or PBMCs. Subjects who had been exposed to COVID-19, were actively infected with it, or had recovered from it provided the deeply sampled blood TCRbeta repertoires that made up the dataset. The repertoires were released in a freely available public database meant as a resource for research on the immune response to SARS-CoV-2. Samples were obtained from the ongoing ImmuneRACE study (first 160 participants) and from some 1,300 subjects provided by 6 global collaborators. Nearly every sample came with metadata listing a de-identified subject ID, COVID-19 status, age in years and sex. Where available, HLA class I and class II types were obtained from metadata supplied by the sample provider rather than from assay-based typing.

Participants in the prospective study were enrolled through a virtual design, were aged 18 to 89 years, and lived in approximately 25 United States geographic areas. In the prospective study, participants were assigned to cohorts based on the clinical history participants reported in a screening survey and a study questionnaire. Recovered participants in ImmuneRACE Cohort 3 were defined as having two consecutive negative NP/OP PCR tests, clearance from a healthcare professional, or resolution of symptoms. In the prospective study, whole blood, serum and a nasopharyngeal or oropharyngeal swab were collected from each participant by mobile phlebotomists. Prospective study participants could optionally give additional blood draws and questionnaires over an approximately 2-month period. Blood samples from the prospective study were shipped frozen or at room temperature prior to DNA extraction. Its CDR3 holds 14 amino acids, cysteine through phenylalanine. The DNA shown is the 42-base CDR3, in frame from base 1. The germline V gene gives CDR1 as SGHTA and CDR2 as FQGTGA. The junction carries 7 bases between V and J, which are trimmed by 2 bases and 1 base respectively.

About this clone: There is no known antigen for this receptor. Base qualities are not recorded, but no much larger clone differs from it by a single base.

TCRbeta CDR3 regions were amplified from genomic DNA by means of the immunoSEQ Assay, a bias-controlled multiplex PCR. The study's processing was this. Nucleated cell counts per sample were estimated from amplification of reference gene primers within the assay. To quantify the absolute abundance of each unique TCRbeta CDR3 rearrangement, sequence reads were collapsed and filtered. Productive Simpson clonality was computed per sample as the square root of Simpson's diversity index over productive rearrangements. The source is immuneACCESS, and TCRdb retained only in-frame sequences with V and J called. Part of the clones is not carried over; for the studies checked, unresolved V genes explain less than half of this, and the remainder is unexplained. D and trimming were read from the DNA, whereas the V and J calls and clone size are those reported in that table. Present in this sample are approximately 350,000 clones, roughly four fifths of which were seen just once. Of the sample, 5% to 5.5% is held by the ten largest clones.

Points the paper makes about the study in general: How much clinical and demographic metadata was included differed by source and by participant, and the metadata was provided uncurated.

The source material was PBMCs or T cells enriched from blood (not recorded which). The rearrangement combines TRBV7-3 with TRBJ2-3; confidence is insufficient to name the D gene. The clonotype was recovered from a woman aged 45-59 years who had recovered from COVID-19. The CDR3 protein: CASSLDGGTDTQYF. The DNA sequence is TGTGCCAGCAGCTTAGATGGAGGCACAGATACGCAGTATTTT.